This passage covers 21 T cell receptor beta chains from one sample sequenced in a study of T-cell reconstitution after alpha-beta-depleted transplantation in children. Unique molecular identifiers were used to barcode this TCRbeta library. TCRdb re-called the PCR reads through MiXCR, storing one row per CDR3 protein. The table has 40,000 to 60,000 distinct CDR3 sequences, nearly 9.5% seen once. The sample was PBMCs, mostly from graft donor cells, taken 60 days after TCRalphabeta/CD19-depleted stem cell transplant. These receptors originate from a male patient aged 2-15 years who had a stem cell transplant for chronic granulomatous disease, so the T cells may come from the graft donor.

This clonotype is a singleton in its sample. The chain has TRBV7-9 and TRBJ2-1, with TRBD1 matching 7 bases. The V gene end was trimmed by 5 bases and the J gene end by 4 bases; junction bases not matched to a gene: 8. The CDR3 has 15 amino acids. Germline loops: CDR1 SEHNR, CDR2 FQNEAQ (reference sequence). The CDR3 nucleotides read TGTGCCAGCAGCCCGGGACAGACCTTTTACAATGAGCAGTTCTTC. This codes for CASSPGQTFYNEQFF.

In this sample, this clonotype turned up many times. The rearrangement joins TRBV6-4 to TRBJ2-1; either TRBD1 or TRBD2 may supply D (6 bases each). The CDR3 consists of 19 residues. V shed 5 bases and J shed 0 bases, with 23 bases lying between them. Germline-derived CDR1 and CDR2 are MRHNA and SNTAGT. Here the CDR3 reads CASSPLGGGTTFSYNEQFF. CDR3 nucleotide sequence: TGTGCCAGCAGTCCGCTTGGGGGCGGGACGACTTTCTCCTACAATGAGCAGTTCTTC.

This clonotype was found a few times. This chain connects TRBV18 to TRBJ1-2; no definite D call. Germline CDR1 and CDR2: KGHSH and LQKENI. Trimming pared 0 bases from V and 2 bases from J, leaving 7 bases between. The CDR3 totals 14 residues. The CDR3 protein is CASSPPSRNYGYTF. CDR3 DNA: TGTGCCAGCTCACCACCCTCTCGGAACTATGGCTACACCTTC. The entire variable domain, with the rest obtained from reference TRBV18 and TRBJ1-2, is as follows: NAGVMQNPRHLVRRRGQEARLRCSPMKGHSHVYWYRQLPEEGLKFMVYLQKENIIDESGMPKERFSAEFPKEGPSILRIQQVVRGDSAAYFCASSPPSRNYGYTFGSGTRLTVV.

This clonotype has a count of ten or more. V usage is TRBV6-5 and J usage is TRBJ2-2, with 8 bases aligning to TRBD2. V was pared by 10 bases and J by 5 bases, with 12 bases of the junction left unmatched. There are 15 residues in the CDR3. CDR1 and CDR2 (germline): MNHEY, SVGAGI. This CDR3 reads CATAPGLGGTGELFF. CDR3 in DNA: TGTGCCACGGCCCCGGGACTAGGGGGGACCGGGGAGCTGTTTTTT.

This clonotype has more than one count but fewer than ten. This rearrangement joins TRBV7-8 to TRBJ2-1; 9 nucleotides line up with TRBD2. This CDR3 region has 17 residues. Germline CDR1 and CDR2: SGHVS and FQNEAQ. V was pared by 5 bases and J by 9 bases, with 17 bases of the junction left unmatched. CDR3 residues: CASSPTGGREGGIEQFF. CDR3 sequence (DNA): TGTGCCAGCAGCCCGACCGGTGGGCGGGAGGGTGGTATTGAGCAGTTCTTC.

The sample holds many counts of this clonotype. The genes are TRBV25-1 and TRBJ2-3; D may be TRBD2 (5 bases). Germline CDR1 reads MGHDK; CDR2 reads SYGVNS. The CDR3 loop spans 14 amino acids. The V and J ends lost 7 bases and 2 bases respectively, with 13 bases between them. CDR3: CASNAGGDTDTQYF. CDR3 DNA sequence: TGTGCCAGCAACGCGGGTGGCGACACAGATACGCAGTATTTT. Together with reference TRBV25-1 and TRBJ2-3, the CDR3 gives the full variable domain: EADIYQTPRYLVIGTGKKITLECSQTMGHDKMYWYQQDPGMELHLIHYSYGVNSTEKGDLSSESTVSRIRTEHFPLTLESARPSHTSQYLCASNAGGDTDTQYFGPGTRLTVL.

In this sample, this clonotype turned up many times. The chain has TRBV20-1 and TRBJ1-5, with 8 bases matching TRBD1. CDR3 length: 13 residues. Germline values: CDR1 DFQATT, CDR2 SNEGSKA (reference sequence). With V trimmed by 3 bases and J by 2 bases, 0 bases remained unmatched. The CDR3 sequence is CSARGQGNQPQHF. The CDR3 DNA is TGCAGTGCTAGGGGACAGGGCAATCAGCCCCAGCATTTT.

This clonotype was counted many times. The V call is TRBV20-1, the J call TRBJ2-4; no reliable D call. The germline CDR1 and CDR2 sequences are DFQATT and SNEGSKA (reference sequence). The CDR3 has 14 residues. The germline V and J ends were trimmed by 5 bases and 0 bases, with 11 bases remaining between them. The CDR3 reads CSAGSYGAKNIQYF. The CDR3 DNA sequence: TGCAGTGCTGGGTCGTATGGAGCCAAAAACATTCAGTACTTC.

In this sample, this clonotype turned up many times. The J gene is TRBJ2-1, the V gene TRBV7-2; TRBD2 is a possible D gene (5 bases). The germline gives CDR1 SGHTA, CDR2 FQGNSA. The CDR3 totals 17 residues. Trimming removed 2 bases from V and 4 bases from J, with 18 bases in between. In DNA, the CDR3 is TGTGCCAGCAGCTTAACGGCTAGCCCGTCCCCTTACAATGAGCAGTTCTTC. Amino acid sequence: CASSLTASPSPYNEQFF. Together with reference TRBV7-2 and TRBJ2-1, the CDR3 gives the full variable domain: GAGVSQSPSNKVTEKGKDVELRCDPISGHTALYWYRQSLGQGLEFLIYFQGNSAPDKSGLPSDRFSAERTGGSVSTLTIQRTQQEDSAVYLCASSLTASPSPYNEQFFGPGTRLTVL.

At least ten counts were recorded for this clonotype. The gene calls are TRBV29-1 and TRBJ2-5, with D unresolved. The CDR3 runs to 13 residues. Trimming stripped 3 bases from V and 4 bases from J, with 12 bases between. The germline V gene has CDR1 SQVTM and CDR2 ANQGSEA. CDR3 amino acids: CSVELIPGETQYF. As DNA, the CDR3 is TGCAGCGTTGAGTTGATACCCGGAGAGACCCAGTACTTC.

In this sample, this clonotype turned up many times. This chain connects TRBV5-1 to TRBJ2-3, with TRBD1 matching over 9 bases. Germline V gives CDR1 SGHRS, CDR2 YFSETQ. The CDR3 extends over 15 amino acids. The junction had 3 bases not matched to a gene; V was cut back by 3 bases and J by 1 base. CDR3 nucleotides: TGCGCCAGCAGCTCGGGACAGGGTGGCACAGATACGCAGTATTTT. It encodes CASSSGQGGTDTQYF.

The CDR3 loop is CASSGGPLRLHEQYF. Here the CDR3 DNA reads TGTGCCAGCAGCGGTGGTCCATTACGTCTCCACGAGCAGTACTTC. The J gene is TRBJ2-7, the V gene TRBV11-1; D gene uncertain. The germline CDR1 and CDR2 sequences are SGHAT and FQDESV (reference sequence). V was shortened by 5 bases and J by 5 bases, with 19 bases between the two germline ends. The CDR3 contains 15 residues.

This clonotype was seen ten or more times. The V and J genes are TRBV20-1 and TRBJ2-3; 9 bases match TRBD2. CDR3 size: 14 residues. Germline values: CDR1 DFQATT, CDR2 SNEGSKA (reference sequence). Trimming cost V 4 bases and J 1 base; bases outside gene matches: 3. This CDR3 reads CSAKIAGGTDTQYF. As DNA, the CDR3 is TGCAGTGCTAAAATAGCGGGAGGCACAGATACGCAGTATTTT.

The table lists this clonotype with many counts. The rearrangement joins TRBV7-9 to TRBJ1-2; D possibly corresponds to TRBD1 (5 bases). CDR1 SEHNR and CDR2 FQNEAQ come from the germline V gene (reference sequence). Trimming shortened V by 3 bases and J by 8 bases, and 13 bases separated the two germline ends. The CDR3 contains 13 residues. The DNA for the CDR3 is TGTGCCAGCAGCTTTGATCAGGGTGGGGGCTACACCTTC. Its translation is CASSFDQGGGYTF.

This clonotype was picked up many times. This chain connects TRBV10-3 to TRBJ2-1; D gene unclear. Germline V gene lookup returns CDR1 ENHRY and CDR2 SYGVKD. The CDR3 runs to 13 residues. V was pared by 5 bases and J by 4 bases, with 9 bases between. The CDR3 coding sequence is TGTGCCATCAGTCTTGACGGTTACAATGAGCAGTTCTTC. Protein: CAISLDGYNEQFF.

This clonotype has a count of ten or more. The chain employs TRBV5-1 and TRBJ2-1, with 11 bases matching TRBD2. The V gene's germline CDR1 is SGHRS and CDR2 YFSETQ. The trim removed 4 bases at V and 4 bases at J, leaving 1 base unmatched. The CDR3 spans 14 residues. DNA of the CDR3: TGCGCCAGCAGCGGGACTAGCGGATACAATGAGCAGTTCTTC. Translated, it gives CASSGTSGYNEQFF.

This clonotype was picked up a small number of times. The rearrangement uses TRBV6-5 and TRBJ1-2; 7 positions match TRBD1. CDR3 length: 15 amino acids. Germline CDR1 is MNHEY and CDR2 is SVGAGI. V trimming: 2 bases; J trimming: 6 bases; junction bases outside the gene matches: 9. This CDR3 is CASSYTPTGSDGYTF. CDR3 sequence (DNA): TGTGCCAGCAGTTACACCCCGACAGGGTCGGATGGCTACACCTTC.

This clonotype was counted many times. The V call is TRBV7-2, the J call TRBJ2-1; 7 bases match TRBD2. The V segment lost 3 bases and the J segment 5 bases; nucleotides outside the gene matches: 7. The germline V gene has CDR1 SGHTA and CDR2 FQGNSA. The CDR3 length is 15 residues. CDR3 nucleotide sequence: TGTGCCAGCAGCTTTCGGGGGGAGAGAGACAATGAGCAGTTCTTC. Translation: CASSFRGERDNEQFF. The variable domain in full, completed from reference TRBV7-2 and TRBJ2-1, reads GAGVSQSPSNKVTEKGKDVELRCDPISGHTALYWYRQSLGQGLEFLIYFQGNSAPDKSGLPSDRFSAERTGGSVSTLTIQRTQQEDSAVYLCASSFRGERDNEQFFGPGTRLTVL.

This clonotype has at least ten counts. J is TRBJ2-1 and V is TRBV7-2, with 7 bases lining up with TRBD2. CDR3 length equals 15 residues. Germline V gene data show CDR1 as SGHTA and CDR2 as FQGNSA. Trimming at V came to 1 base and at J to 2 bases, leaving 2 bases not matched to a gene. DNA for the CDR3: TGTGCCAGCAGCTTAGTGCGGGAGACCTACAATGAGCAGTTCTTC. Protein sequence: CASSLVRETYNEQFF.

The gene calls are TRBV7-2 and TRBJ2-7; 12 nucleotides agree with TRBD2. There are 15 residues in the CDR3. With V trimmed by 5 bases and J by 2 bases, 4 bases remained unmatched. Germline V CDR1 and CDR2: SGHTA, FQGNSA. CDR3 region: CASSPRTSGTYEQYF. DNA of the CDR3: TGTGCCAGCAGCCCTAGGACTAGCGGGACCTACGAGCAGTACTTC.

The V gene is TRBV6-5, the J gene TRBJ2-1; the match to TRBD2 covers 9 bases. V lost 2 bases to trimming and J lost 5 bases; unmatched junction nucleotides: 7. Germline V gives CDR1 MNHEY, CDR2 SVGAGI. This CDR3 comprises 16 residues. The CDR3: CASSYVSSGNNNEQFF. The CDR3 bases are TGTGCCAGCAGTTACGTTTCTAGCGGGAATAACAATGAGCAGTTCTTC.